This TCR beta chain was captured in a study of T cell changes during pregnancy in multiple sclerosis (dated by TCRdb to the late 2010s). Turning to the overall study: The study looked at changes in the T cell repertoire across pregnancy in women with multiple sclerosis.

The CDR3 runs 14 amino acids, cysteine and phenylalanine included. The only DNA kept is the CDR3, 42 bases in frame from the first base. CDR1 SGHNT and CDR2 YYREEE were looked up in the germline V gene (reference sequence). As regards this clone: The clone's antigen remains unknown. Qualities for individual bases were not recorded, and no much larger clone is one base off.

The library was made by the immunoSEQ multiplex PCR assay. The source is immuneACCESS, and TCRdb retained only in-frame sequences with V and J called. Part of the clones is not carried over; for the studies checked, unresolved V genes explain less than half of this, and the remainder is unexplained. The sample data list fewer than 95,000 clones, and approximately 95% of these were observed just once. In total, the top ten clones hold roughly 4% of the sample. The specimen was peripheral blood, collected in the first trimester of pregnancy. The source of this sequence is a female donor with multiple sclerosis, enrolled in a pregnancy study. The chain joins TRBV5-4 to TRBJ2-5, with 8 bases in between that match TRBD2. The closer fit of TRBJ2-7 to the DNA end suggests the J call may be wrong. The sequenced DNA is TGTGCCGTTGCCGTGGCGGGGGGCAGTTACGAGCAGTACTTC. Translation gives CAVAVAGGSYEQYF.